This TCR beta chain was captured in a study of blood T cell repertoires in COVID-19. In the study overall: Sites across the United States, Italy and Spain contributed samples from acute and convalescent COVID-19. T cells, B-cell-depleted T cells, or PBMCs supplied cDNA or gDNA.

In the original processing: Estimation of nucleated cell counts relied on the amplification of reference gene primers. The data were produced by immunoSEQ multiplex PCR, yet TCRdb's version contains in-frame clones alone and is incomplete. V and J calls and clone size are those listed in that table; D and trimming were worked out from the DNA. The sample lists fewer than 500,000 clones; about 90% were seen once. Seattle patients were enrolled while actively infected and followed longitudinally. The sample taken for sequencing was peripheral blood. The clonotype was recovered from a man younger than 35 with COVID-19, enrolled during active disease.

The CDR3 loop reads CSVGLASYEQYF. CDR3 DNA sequence: TGCAGCGTTGGCCTAGCGTCCTACGAGCAGTACTTC. The J gene is TRBJ2-7, the V gene TRBV29-1; D might be TRBD2 (6 bases). The V end lost 4 bases, the J end lost 1 base, and 8 bases lay between the germline ends. The germline gives CDR1 SQVTM, CDR2 ANQGSEA. This CDR3 contains 12 residues.